This T cell receptor (beta chain) was obtained from a study of tumor-infiltrating lymphocytes in primary liver carcinoma. Findings and caveats of the study: The 250 largest clones made up significantly more of tumor than blood repertoires (p = 0.039).

From around 520 ng of total RNA, TCR beta-specific cDNA was reverse-transcribed using a constant-region primer. Generation of the TCR beta libraries relied on three nested multiplex PCR rounds using slightly modified ARM-PCR. In the first two PCR rounds, TRBV1-TRBV30 forward primers were paired with a C-beta reverse primer, and each round lasted roughly 9 cycles. TCRdb analysed the multiplex PCR reads with MiXCR anew, one entry per CDR3 protein. The table includes roughly 78,000 distinct CDR3 sequences, roughly two thirds detected once. CDR3 length equals 15 residues. Germline V gives CDR1 DFQATT, CDR2 SNEGSKA (reference sequence). V dropped 3 bases and J dropped 8 bases, with 20 bases sitting between them. A remark on this clonotype: Its specificity is unknown.

For each extraction, RNA and DNA were obtained together from about 21-30 mg of unsorted bulk tissue. The material sequenced was liver tumor tissue from sampling region 4. Subset defined: tumor region T4, right-lateral pole. The V gene is TRBV20-1, the J gene TRBJ2-1; D is unresolved. The receptor's source is a woman aged 60-75 years with primary liver carcinoma and hepatitis B virus infection. The DNA of the CDR3 is TGCAGTGCTAGTACCCCCTTTACTTTGAGTGATGAGCAGTTCTTC. It codes for CSASTPFTLSDEQFF.